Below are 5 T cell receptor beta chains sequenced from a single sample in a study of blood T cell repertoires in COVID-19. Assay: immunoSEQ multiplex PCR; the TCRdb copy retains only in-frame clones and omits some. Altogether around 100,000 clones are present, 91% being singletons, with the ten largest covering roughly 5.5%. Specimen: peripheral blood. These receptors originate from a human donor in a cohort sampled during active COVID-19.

The CDR3 loop is CASNRDRGSYEQYF. Here the CDR3 DNA reads TGTGCCAGCAACCGGGACAGGGGGTCCTACGAGCAGTACTTC. V and J are TRBV6-5 and TRBJ2-7, with 11 nucleotides matching TRBD1. Losses at the gene ends were 7 bases for V and 1 base for J; bases not matched to a gene: 3. From germline, CDR1 is MNHEY and CDR2 SVGAGI. The CDR3 has 14 residues.

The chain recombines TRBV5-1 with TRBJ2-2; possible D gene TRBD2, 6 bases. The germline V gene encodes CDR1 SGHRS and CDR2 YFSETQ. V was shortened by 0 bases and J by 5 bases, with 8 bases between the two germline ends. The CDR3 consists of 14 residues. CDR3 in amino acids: CASSLGSGTGELFF. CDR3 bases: TGCGCCAGCAGCTTGGGTAGCGGAACCGGGGAGCTGTTTTTT.

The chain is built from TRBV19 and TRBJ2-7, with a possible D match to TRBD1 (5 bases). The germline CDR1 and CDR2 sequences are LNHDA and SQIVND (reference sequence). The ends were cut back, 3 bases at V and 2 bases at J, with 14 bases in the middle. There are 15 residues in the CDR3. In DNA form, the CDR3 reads TGTGCCAGTAGTATGGGGCAAACACACACCTACGAGCAGTACTTC. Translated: CASSMGQTHTYEQYF.

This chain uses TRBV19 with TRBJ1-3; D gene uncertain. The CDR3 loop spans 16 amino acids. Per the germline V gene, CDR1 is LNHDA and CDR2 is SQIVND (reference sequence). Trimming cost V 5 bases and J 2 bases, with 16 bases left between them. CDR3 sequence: CASSRVRGSAGNTIYF. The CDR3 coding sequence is TGTGCCAGTAGTCGGGTCCGGGGATCAGCTGGAAACACCATATATTTT.

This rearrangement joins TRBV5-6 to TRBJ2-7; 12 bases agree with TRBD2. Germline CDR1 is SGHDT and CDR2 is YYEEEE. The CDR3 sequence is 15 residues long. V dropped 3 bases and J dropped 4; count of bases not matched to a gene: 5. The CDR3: CASSSGTSGPYEQYF. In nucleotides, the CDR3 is TGTGCCAGCAGCTCAGGGACTAGCGGGCCGTACGAGCAGTACTTC.